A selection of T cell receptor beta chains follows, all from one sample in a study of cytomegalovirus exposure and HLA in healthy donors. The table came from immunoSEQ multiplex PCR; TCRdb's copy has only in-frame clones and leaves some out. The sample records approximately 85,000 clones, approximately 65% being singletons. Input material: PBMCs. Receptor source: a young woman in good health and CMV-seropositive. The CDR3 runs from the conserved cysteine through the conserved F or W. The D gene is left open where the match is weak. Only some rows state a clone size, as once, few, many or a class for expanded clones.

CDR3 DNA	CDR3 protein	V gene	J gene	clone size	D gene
TGTGCCAGCAGCCTATGGACAGGGAAGGAGACCCAGTACTTC	CASSLWTGKETQYF	TRBV7-2	TRBJ2-5	few	TRBD1
TGCAGCGTTGACCAGGGGGCTAGCGCTGAAGCTTTCTTT	CSVDQGASAEAFF	TRBV29-1	TRBJ1-1	NA	TRBD1
TGCAGCGTCGTGGTAGGGGAGGTTATTGGGACTAATGAAAAACTGTTTTTT	CSVVVGEVIGTNEKLFF	TRBV29-1	TRBJ1-4	few	NA
TGTGCCAGCGGGGGGCAGGGGGCTGTGGTGTACTTC	CASGGQGAVVYF	TRBV2	TRBJ2-7	once	TRBD1
TGTGCCAGTAGTGGCCGAGGTAGGAAGAACTATGGCTACACCTTC	CASSGRGRKNYGYTF	TRBV19	TRBJ1-2	NA	NA
TGTGCCAGCAGTCCCCGTCGACAGAAATACGAGCAGTACTTC	CASSPRRQKYEQYF	TRBV27	TRBJ2-7	NA	NA
TGTGCCAGCAGTACGACAGGGGTCGGCAATGAGCAGTTCTTC	CASSTTGVGNEQFF	TRBV6-1	TRBJ2-1	NA	TRBD1
TGTGCCAGCAGAGATGGGGCAGGGGGGGAAAAACTGTTTTTT	CASRDGAGGEKLFF	TRBV28	TRBJ1-4	NA	TRBD1
TGTGCCAGCAGGCGAGAAACTGAAGCTTTCTTT	CASRRETEAFF	TRBV2	TRBJ1-1	once	NA
TGCGCCAGCAGCCCGGACAGGGGAGGCGGCTACACCTTC	CASSPDRGGGYTF	TRBV5-1	TRBJ1-2	NA	TRBD1
TGTGCCACCAGCAGAGATCTCGGGGGGCAAAGCTCTGGGGCCAACGTCCTGACTTTC	CATSRDLGGQSSGANVLTF	TRBV15	TRBJ2-6	NA	NA
TGTGCCAGCAGCTTTCAGGGTGGCACAGATACGCAGTATTTT	CASSFQGGTDTQYF	TRBV5-5	TRBJ2-3	NA	NA
TGTGCCAGCAGGCGCGGACAGGGGGTATACGAGCAGTACTTC	CASRRGQGVYEQYF	TRBV6-1	TRBJ2-7	NA	TRBD1
TGTGCCACCAGCAGAGGCCCTCGGACTAGCGGAAACACCGGGGAGCTGTTTTTT	CATSRGPRTSGNTGELFF	TRBV15	TRBJ2-2	NA	TRBD2
TGTGCCAGCAGCCGACTAGCGGGGCGCACAGATACGCAGTATTTT	CASSRLAGRTDTQYF	TRBV5-5	TRBJ2-3	NA	TRBD2
TGTGCCAGCAGCTTAGCTTCGGGGGGCAATGAGCAGTTCTTC	CASSLASGGNEQFF	TRBV7-9	TRBJ2-1	NA	TRBD2
TGTGCCAGCAGCAAATCGGGGACAGGGTTGAATACTGAAGCTTTCTTT	CASSKSGTGLNTEAFF	TRBV7-8	TRBJ1-1	few	TRBD1
TGTGCCAGCAGTTATGACAGGGTGGGGGCTAATGGCTACACCTTC	CASSYDRVGANGYTF	TRBV28	TRBJ1-2	NA	TRBD1
TGTGCCAGTTCAGACTCTGGAAACACCATATATTTT	CASSDSGNTIYF	TRBV7-2	TRBJ1-3	NA	NA
TGTGCCAGCAGCCGTACCACCGGGACAGGGATGAGAGCTTTCTTT	CASSRTTGTGMRAFF	TRBV7-9	TRBJ1-1	NA	TRBD1
TGTGCCAGCAGCTCCCCGCAGGGGGGCATCCAGTACTTC	CASSSPQGGIQYF	TRBV7-2	TRBJ2-5	few	NA
TGTGCCAGCAGATATGGGACAAACTATGGCTACACCTTC	CASRYGTNYGYTF	TRBV6-5	TRBJ1-2	once	NA
TGTGCCAGCAGCGTAGCGGGGGGGACCACCGGGGAGCTGTTTTTT	CASSVAGGTTGELFF	TRBV9	TRBJ2-2	NA	TRBD2
TGTGCCAGCAGTCTACAGGGGGATGAAAAACTGTTTTTT	CASSLQGDEKLFF	TRBV6-6	TRBJ1-4	NA	TRBD1
TGTGCCAGCTCACCGTCGGACAGATCCAATCAGCCCCAGCATTTT	CASSPSDRSNQPQHF	TRBV18	TRBJ1-5	NA	NA